The 23 T cell receptor beta chains below come from one sample, sequenced in a study of blood T cell repertoires in COVID-19. Profiled with immunoSEQ multiplex PCR; TCRdb holds only in-frame clones, not every one. The sample lists hundreds of thousands of clones, more than 80% seen once, with 0.9% to 1.1% in the top ten. The sequenced sample consisted of PBMCs or T cells enriched from blood (not recorded which). Receptors originate from a man aged 18 to 29 who had recovered from COVID-19.

The chain carries TRBV25-1 and TRBJ1-4; maybe TRBD1 (6 bases). Deletions cut 8 bases from V and 0 bases from J, with 16 bases between. The germline V gene has CDR1 MGHDK and CDR2 SYGVNS. The CDR3 is 16 residues long. The DNA for the CDR3 is TGTGCCAGCTCCGAGGGACAAGTTTCAACTAATGAAAAACTGTTTTTT. Encoded protein: CASSEGQVSTNEKLFF.

This chain links TRBV21-1 with TRBJ1-2. TRBV21-1 is noted as a pseudogene. There are 16 residues in the CDR3. The CDR3 spells CASSKESGLLNYGYTF. In DNA, the CDR3 is TGTGCCAGCAGCAAAGAGTCGGGACTACTGAACTATGGCTACACCTTC.

The rearrangement uses TRBV6-5 and TRBJ2-5; maybe TRBD2 (7 bases). CDR1 is MNHEY and CDR2 is SVGAGI in the germline V gene. V dropped 5 bases and J dropped 5 bases, with 18 bases sitting between them. This CDR3 comprises 15 residues. CDR3 in amino acids: CASSTGRVGEETQYF. In DNA form, the CDR3 reads TGTGCCAGCAGTACAGGGAGGGTCGGGGAGGAGACCCAGTACTTC.

The chain has TRBV11-3 and TRBJ2-1; D perhaps matches TRBD1 (6 bases). Trimming took off 4 bases at V and 6 bases at J, with 19 bases between the two ends. This CDR3 comprises 16 residues. The V gene's germline CDR1 is SGHNT and CDR2 YENEEA. The CDR3 loop is CASSSGQFLLGNEQFF. The CDR3 coding sequence is TGTGCCAGCAGCTCCGGACAGTTTCTCTTGGGCAATGAGCAGTTCTTC.

This clone was seen just once. The genes are TRBV18 and TRBJ2-1; no clear D. The V and J ends lost 3 bases and 1 base respectively, with 10 bases between them. Germline V lookup: CDR1 KGHSH, CDR2 LQKENI. The CDR3 length is 15 residues. The CDR3 coding sequence is TGTGCCAGCTCACCGAGTGGAGTTTCCTACAATGAGCAGTTCTTC. This gives the protein CASSPSGVSYNEQFF.

This sequence joins TRBV7-8 and TRBJ2-4; 8 bases agree with TRBD1. CDR1 SGHVS and CDR2 FQNEAQ come from the germline V gene. The CDR3 contains 15 residues. Losses at the gene ends were 3 bases for V and 7 bases for J; bases not matched to a gene: 8. The CDR3 DNA reads as TGTGCCAGCAGCTTCCAGGGGGCGTCAGGTAACATTCAGTACTTC. Translated: CASSFQGASGNIQYF. The full variable domain, with the rest looked up from reference TRBV7-8 and TRBJ2-4, is GAGVSQSPRYKVAKRGQDVALRCDPISGHVSLFWYQQALGQGPEFLTYFQNEAQLDKSGLPSDRFFAERPEGSVSTLKIQRTQQEDSAVYLCASSFQGASGNIQYFGAGTRLSVL.

V usage is TRBV11-2 and J usage is TRBJ2-2; possibly TRBD1 for D (6 bases). V was shortened by 2 bases and J by 5 bases, with 15 bases between the two germline ends. The CDR3 loop spans 16 amino acids. Germline values: CDR1 SGHAT, CDR2 FQNNGV. For the CDR3, the DNA is TGTGCCAGCAGCTTACCGAGACAGGCTTCTACCGGGGAGCTGTTTTTT. The encoded protein is CASSLPRQASTGELFF.

J is TRBJ2-3 and V is TRBV19; 14 bases are shared with TRBD2. J was trimmed by 1 base and V by 6 bases; bases with no gene match: 9. The CDR3 is 18 amino acids. CDR1 and CDR2 (germline): LNHDA, SQIVND (reference sequence). In DNA form, the CDR3 reads TGTGCCAGTAGCAGGGGGACTAGCGGGAGCGTCGGCACAGATACGCAGTATTTT. Translated, it gives CASSRGTSGSVGTDTQYF. The whole variable domain, filled in from reference TRBV19 and TRBJ2-3, reads DGGITQSPKYLFRKEGQNVTLSCEQNLNHDAMYWYRQDPGQGLRLIYYSQIVNDFQKGDIAEGYSVSREKKESFPLTVTSAQKNPTAFYLCASSRGTSGSVGTDTQYFGPGTRLTVL.

The J gene is TRBJ1-5, the V gene TRBV11-2, with 9 bases that match TRBD1. Losses at the gene ends were 5 bases for V and 4 bases for J; bases not matched to a gene: 3. The CDR3 sequence is 14 residues long. Germline V gene lookup returns CDR1 SGHAT and CDR2 FQNNGV. CDR3 DNA sequence: TGTGCCAGCAGCCCGGACAGGGGTAATCAGCCCCAGCATTTT. Translated, it gives CASSPDRGNQPQHF. Combining the CDR3 with reference TRBV11-2 and TRBJ1-5 gives the whole variable domain EAGVAQSPRYKIIEKRQSVAFWCNPISGHATLYWYQQILGQGPKLLIQFQNNGVVDDSQLPKDRFSAERLKGVDSTLKIQPAKLEDSAVYLCASSPDRGNQPQHFGDGTRLSIL.

This clone came up a few times. The chain carries TRBV10-3 and TRBJ1-5; D not certain. The CDR3 totals 19 residues. V lost 0 bases and J 3 bases, leaving 21 bases between the germline ends. Per germline, CDR1 ENHRY and CDR2 SYGVKD. The CDR3 reads CAISESNATLVLDNQPQHF. In DNA form, the CDR3 reads TGTGCCATCAGTGAGTCGAACGCCACACTAGTATTAGACAATCAGCCCCAGCATTTT.

The chain is built from TRBV7-6 and TRBJ2-7; D is perhaps TRBD1 (5 bases). CDR1 and CDR2 from the germline V gene are SGHVS and FNYEAQ. The V gene lost 3 bases and the J gene lost 3 bases, with 9 bases spanning the gap. The CDR3 totals 13 residues. CDR3 region: CASSFGHHYEQYF. The CDR3 DNA reads as TGTGCCAGCAGCTTCGGACACCACTACGAGCAGTACTTC.

The chain links TRBV14 to TRBJ2-2, with a possible D match to TRBD1 (5 bases). The CDR3 is 15 amino acids. Germline V gives CDR1 SGHDN, CDR2 FVKESK. With 0 bases removed from V and 5 bases from J, the gap between germline ends came to 10 bases. The chain's CDR3 is CASSQDRQLTGELFF. In nucleotides, the CDR3 is TGTGCCAGCAGCCAAGACAGACAGTTAACCGGGGAGCTGTTTTTT.

The J gene is TRBJ2-3, the V gene TRBV20-1, with TRBD2 matching over 9 bases. The V gene's germline CDR1 is DFQATT and CDR2 SNEGSKA (reference sequence). The V and J ends lost 3 bases and 5 bases, in that order; junction bases with no gene match: 9. The CDR3 is made up of 15 amino acids. CDR3 region: CSASPGTSIKDTQYF. CDR3 in DNA: TGCAGTGCTAGTCCCGGGACTAGCATTAAAGATACGCAGTATTTT.

This rearrangement joins TRBV2 to TRBJ1-2; 9 nucleotides line up with TRBD1. Germline-derived CDR1 and CDR2 are SNHLY and FYNNEI. J gave up 2 bases and V 6 bases, and 7 bases lay outside the gene matches. The CDR3 totals 15 residues. This chain's CDR3 is CASRGQGLGNYGYTF. Here the CDR3 DNA reads TGTGCCAGCAGGGGACAGGGCTTGGGGAACTATGGCTACACCTTC.

The count of this clone is one. Other DNA sequences in this sample translate to the same CDR3. The V gene is TRBV7-9, the J gene TRBJ2-7; a weak D match, TRBD1 (5 bases). This CDR3 contains 14 residues. Germline CDR1 and CDR2: SEHNR and FQNEAQ (reference sequence). The V and J ends lost 4 bases and 1 base respectively, with 11 bases between them. The CDR3 DNA sequence: TGTGCCAGCAGCTCTACTACAGGATCCTACGAGCAGTACTTC. This codes for CASSSTTGSYEQYF. The entire variable domain, with the rest obtained from reference TRBV7-9 and TRBJ2-7, is as follows: DTGVSQNPRHKITKRGQNVTFRCDPISEHNRLYWYRQTLGQGPEFLTYFQNEAQLEKSRLLSDRFSAERPKGSFSTLEIQRTEQGDSAMYLCASSSTTGSYEQYFGPGTRLTVT.

The gene calls are TRBV5-8 and TRBJ1-3, with no clear D. The germline CDR1 and CDR2 sequences are SGHTS and YDEGEE. Trimming cost V 0 bases and J 4 bases, with 11 bases left between them. This CDR3 region has 15 residues. The CDR3 coding sequence is TGTGCCAGCAGCTTGGGGCAGTCATTCGGAAACACCATATATTTT. It specifies CASSLGQSFGNTIYF. Full variable domain (missing parts from reference TRBV5-8 and TRBJ1-3): EAGVTQSPTHLIKTRGQQATLRCSPISGHTSVYWYQQALGLGLQFLLWYDEGEERNRGNFPPRFSGRQFPNYSSELNVNALELEDSALYLCASSLGQSFGNTIYFGEGSWLTVV.

The chain combines TRBV12-3 or TRBV12-4 with TRBJ2-3, with D maybe TRBD1 (5 bases). The CDR3 consists of 13 residues. Trimming pared 7 bases from V and 3 bases from J, leaving 11 bases between. The CDR3 sequence: CASKRGGTDTQYF. The DNA of the CDR3 is TGTGCCAGCAAAAGGGGTGGGACAGATACGCAGTATTTT.

The chain couples TRBV11-2 to TRBJ2-1, with 16 nucleotides matching TRBD2. CDR1 and CDR2 (germline): SGHAT, FQNNGV. The CDR3 has 18 amino acids. The V gene end was trimmed by 5 bases and the J gene end by 6 bases; junction bases not matched to a gene: 10. The DNA of the CDR3 is TGTGCCAGCAGCGGCTTGGGACTAGCGGGAGGGCATAGCAATGAGCAGTTCTTC. This translates into CASSGLGLAGGHSNEQFF.

The chain joins TRBV5-4 to TRBJ1-1; D is possibly TRBD1 (5 bases). CDR1 is SGHNT and CDR2 is YYREEE in the germline V gene (reference sequence). This CDR3 region has 16 residues. Trimming pared 0 bases from V and 1 base from J, leaving 13 bases between. The CDR3 region is CASSLGQLYSNTEAFF. The CDR3 region has the DNA TGTGCCAGCAGCTTGGGACAGCTCTATTCGAACACTGAAGCTTTCTTT.

This rearrangement joins TRBV2 to TRBJ2-1; 9 nucleotides align to TRBD2. Germline assignment: CDR1 SNHLY and CDR2 FYNNEI. J gave up 1 base and V 2 bases, and 3 bases lay outside the gene matches. The CDR3 runs 16 residues. DNA of the CDR3: TGTGCCAGCAGTGAACTTGCGGGAGGGTCCTACAATGAGCAGTTCTTC. This sequence encodes CASSELAGGSYNEQFF. The complete variable domain, with remaining parts taken from reference TRBV2 and TRBJ2-1, reads EPEVTQTPSHQVTQMGQEVILRCVPISNHLYFYWYRQILGQKVEFLVSFYNNEISEKSEIFDDQFSVERPDGSNFTLKIRSTKLEDSAMYFCASSELAGGSYNEQFFGPGTRLTVL.

The chain combines TRBV10-1 with TRBJ2-7; 7 bases are shared with TRBD1. The trim removed 0 bases at V and 6 bases at J, leaving 8 bases unmatched. Germline CDR1 WNHNN, CDR2 SYGVQD (reference sequence). The CDR3 consists of 15 residues. CDR3 in amino acids: CASSESRDRPSEQYF. The CDR3, as DNA: TGCGCCAGCAGTGAGTCGAGGGACAGACCCTCCGAGCAGTACTTC.

The chain combines TRBV4-2 with TRBJ1-1, with D possibly matching TRBD1 (5 bases). The CDR3 consists of 16 residues. The germline V gene has CDR1 LGHNA and CDR2 YNFKEQ. Trimming cost V 4 bases and J 1 base, with 16 bases left between them. CDR3 in DNA: TGTGCCAGCAGCCCAGGTCGGGGGGAGGGGAACACTGAAGCTTTCTTT. This sequence encodes CASSPGRGEGNTEAFF.

The chain combines TRBV5-6 with TRBJ2-2; 8 bases align to TRBD1. CDR1 is SGHDT, CDR2 YYEEEE, per germline. There are 19 residues in the CDR3. The V gene end was trimmed by 4 bases and the J gene end by 0 bases; junction bases not matched to a gene: 14. The CDR3: CASSGWIITQGANTGELFF. The CDR3 nucleotides are TGTGCCAGCAGCGGGTGGATCATCACACAGGGGGCGAACACCGGGGAGCTGTTTTTT.